This is a list of T cell receptor beta chains from one sample in a study of PD-1 blockade in classical Hodgkin lymphoma. Method: immunoSEQ multiplex PCR; TCRdb's copy keeps in-frame clones and lacks some. The sample lists 15,000 to 20,000 clones, approximately 82% occurring once. The sequenced sample was CD4+ T cells from blood, obtained before the fourth cycle of nivolumab. The source is a human donor with classical Hodgkin lymphoma. Each CDR3 is given without its conserved first and last residue. The order of the fields is V gene, CDR3 protein.

v_call: TRBV28
cdr3_aa: ASSLRGGVGFRKLF

v_call: TRBV10-3
cdr3_aa: ASLDRGYGYT

v_call: TRBV14
cdr3_aa: ASSPTTWDNEQF

v_call: TRBV6-6
cdr3_aa: ASTRTGGNSNQPQH

v_call: TRBV4-2
cdr3_aa: ASSQVGSGTDTQY

v_call: TRBV7-9
cdr3_aa: ASSLVGLAGVSYEQY

v_call: TRBV6-1
cdr3_aa: ASNRGQEYSYEQY

v_call: TRBV6-5
cdr3_aa: ASSVTGGTYNEQF

v_call: TRBV29-1
cdr3_aa: SVEASTDTQY

v_call: TRBV28
cdr3_aa: ASSLMAVSNEQF

v_call: TRBV11-2
cdr3_aa: ASSLAGETEAF